The TCR beta chain described here comes from a study of blood T cell repertoires in COVID-19. Study details: Whether acute or convalescent, the COVID-19 samples came from the United States, Italy and Spain. Nucleic acid was either cDNA or gDNA, and it came from T cells, B-cell-depleted T cells, or PBMCs.

This CDR3 has 14 residues. Germline V gives CDR1 SGHRS, CDR2 YFSETQ. V shed 4 bases, J shed 3 bases, and the junction held 6 bases outside the gene matches. Per the original methods: Amplification of reference gene primers provided the estimated nucleated cell counts. The table came from immunoSEQ multiplex PCR; TCRdb's copy has only in-frame clones and leaves some out. The V and J calls and clone size are taken from that table; D and trimming were inferred from the DNA. The sample has about 78,000 clones; under 85% are singletons. This TCR came from a human donor in a cohort sampled during active COVID-19. The rearrangement uses TRBV5-1 and TRBJ1-1; TRBD1 matches at 7 bases. The sequencing input was peripheral blood. The CDR3 nucleotides read TGCGCCAGCAGCCGGGGGACAGAAGACACTGAAGCTTTCTTT. Protein sequence: CASSRGTEDTEAFF.